This is a list of T cell receptor beta chains from one sample in a study of blood T cell repertoires in COVID-19. Some clones are missing from TCRdb's copy, which holds only in-frame ones; the method was immunoSEQ multiplex PCR. The data show 140,000 to 150,000 clones, with 80% to 90% seen just once and around 8% held by the top ten. Material for sequencing was peripheral blood. The receptor set was obtained from an older woman with COVID-19, enrolled during active disease. CDR3s include the opening cysteine and the closing phenylalanine or tryptophan. Each record gives: V gene, J gene, clone size, D gene, CDR3 DNA, CDR3 protein. D genes are given only for firm matches. Clone size is given for some rows only: seen once, a few or many times, or a class if the clone is expanded.

V gene: TRBV14; J gene: TRBJ1-6; clone size: NA; D gene: NA; CDR3 DNA: TGTGCCAGCAGCTGGACAGATAATTCACCCCTCCACTTT; CDR3 protein: CASSWTDNSPLHF
V gene: TRBV19; J gene: TRBJ1-2; clone size: NA; D gene: TRBD1; CDR3 DNA: TGTGCCAGTATTAGGGACAGGGAGTCCCGCCTCTATGGCTACACCTTC; CDR3 protein: CASIRDRESRLYGYTF
V gene: TRBV7-2; J gene: TRBJ1-1; clone size: NA; D gene: NA; CDR3 DNA: TGTGCCAGCAGCTTAGAGTTGGTCGGGAGGGAAGCTTTCTTT; CDR3 protein: CASSLELVGREAFF
V gene: TRBV21-1; J gene: TRBJ2-1; clone size: NA; D gene: NA; CDR3 DNA: TGTGCCAGCAGCAAAAATGAGACGACAGTTTTTGCCAATGAGCAGTTCTTC; CDR3 protein: CASSKNETTVFANEQFF
V gene: TRBV7-2; J gene: TRBJ2-2; clone size: NA; D gene: NA; CDR3 DNA: TGTGCCAGCAGCCGGGGAAGGACCGGGGAGCTGTTTTTT; CDR3 protein: CASSRGRTGELFF
V gene: TRBV19; J gene: TRBJ1-1; clone size: NA; D gene: NA; CDR3 DNA: TGTGCCAGTATGGCGGCGAACACTGAAGCTTTCTTT; CDR3 protein: CASMAANTEAFF
V gene: TRBV6-2/TRBV6-3; J gene: TRBJ2-1; clone size: NA; D gene: NA; CDR3 DNA: TGTGCCAGCAGCCCAGGCACAGAGAGCTTGAATGAGCAGTTCTTC; CDR3 protein: CASSPGTESLNEQFF
V gene: TRBV27; J gene: TRBJ2-7; clone size: NA; D gene: TRBD1; CDR3 DNA: TGTGCCAGCAGTTTAAGGGGGCGCTACGAGCAGTACTTC; CDR3 protein: CASSLRGRYEQYF
V gene: TRBV2; J gene: TRBJ1-2; clone size: few; D gene: NA; CDR3 DNA: TGTGCCAGCAGTGCGTACAGTAACTATGGCTACACCTTC; CDR3 protein: CASSAYSNYGYTF
V gene: TRBV5-1; J gene: TRBJ2-2; clone size: NA; D gene: TRBD1; CDR3 DNA: TGCGCCAGCAGCATATCCGGGACAGGGCGAACCGGGGAGCTGTTTTTT; CDR3 protein: CASSISGTGRTGELFF
V gene: TRBV6-5; J gene: TRBJ1-6; clone size: NA; D gene: NA; CDR3 DNA: TGTGCCAGCAGCCTCCGAGGTTATAATTCACCCCTCCACTTT; CDR3 protein: CASSLRGYNSPLHF
V gene: TRBV14; J gene: TRBJ1-2; clone size: NA; D gene: TRBD1; CDR3 DNA: TGTGCCAGCAGCCCCGGGACAGGGAGGGACGGCTACACCTTC; CDR3 protein: CASSPGTGRDGYTF
V gene: TRBV4-2; J gene: TRBJ2-7; clone size: NA; D gene: TRBD1; CDR3 DNA: TGTGCCAGCAGCCAAGATGGGACAGGGCGAAGGTACGAGCAGTACTTC; CDR3 protein: CASSQDGTGRRYEQYF
V gene: TRBV5-4; J gene: TRBJ2-7; clone size: NA; D gene: TRBD1; CDR3 DNA: TGTGCCAGCAGGTCAGGGGGCGGATACGAGCAGTACTTC; CDR3 protein: CASRSGGGYEQYF
V gene: TRBV10-3; J gene: TRBJ1-2; clone size: few; D gene: NA; CDR3 DNA: TGTGCCATCAGTGAGGCAGGGGTATCGTCCGGCTACACCTTC; CDR3 protein: CAISEAGVSSGYTF
V gene: TRBV29-1; J gene: TRBJ2-7; clone size: NA; D gene: NA; CDR3 DNA: TGCAGCGTTGTTAGGGGAGGTCCGGAGCAGTACTTC; CDR3 protein: CSVVRGGPEQYF
V gene: TRBV7-9; J gene: TRBJ1-6; clone size: NA; D gene: TRBD1; CDR3 DNA: TGTGCCAGCAGCTTAGCCGGGACAGGGGGATCTTTGAGTTCACCCCTCCACTTT; CDR3 protein: CASSLAGTGGSLSSPLHF
V gene: TRBV6-5; J gene: TRBJ1-1; clone size: NA; D gene: NA; CDR3 DNA: TGTGCCAGCAGTTACGGCGGAAACACTGAAGCTTTCTTT; CDR3 protein: CASSYGGNTEAFF
V gene: TRBV24-1; J gene: TRBJ2-6; clone size: NA; D gene: TRBD1; CDR3 DNA: TGTGCCACCAGTGATCCGGGACAGGGGGGGTCTGGGGCCAACGTCCTGACTTTC; CDR3 protein: CATSDPGQGGSGANVLTF
V gene: TRBV5-1; J gene: TRBJ1-2; clone size: NA; D gene: TRBD1; CDR3 DNA: TGCGCCAGCAGCTTTGGGACAGGCCCTATCTATGGCTACACCTTC; CDR3 protein: CASSFGTGPIYGYTF
V gene: TRBV5-1; J gene: TRBJ2-7; clone size: once; D gene: TRBD1; CDR3 DNA: TGTGCCAGCAGCTTGAACAGGGGTTACGAGCAGTACTTC; CDR3 protein: CASSLNRGYEQYF
V gene: TRBV19; J gene: TRBJ2-5; clone size: NA; D gene: TRBD1; CDR3 DNA: TGTGCCAGTAGTCTTCTGACAGGGGGTGGAGAGACCCAGTACTTC; CDR3 protein: CASSLLTGGGETQYF
V gene: TRBV5-1; J gene: TRBJ2-7; clone size: NA; D gene: NA; CDR3 DNA: TGCGCCAGCAGTCACAATTACGAGCAGTACTTC; CDR3 protein: CASSHNYEQYF